The 16 T cell receptor beta chains below come from one sample, sequenced in a study of PD-1 blockade in classical Hodgkin lymphoma. Relapse was seen in all patients after autologous stem cell transplantation, and brentuximab vedotin exposure was variable. The table came from immunoSEQ multiplex PCR; TCRdb's copy has only in-frame clones and leaves some out. The table includes under 4,500 clones, around 62% detected once. This specimen consisted of peripheral blood mononuclear cells (PBMCs), obtained at baseline. All receptors derive from a human donor with classical Hodgkin lymphoma.

This clone was seen a handful of times. V is TRBV4-1 and J is TRBJ2-7; 7 nucleotides align to TRBD1. CDR1 is MGHRA and CDR2 is YSYEKL in the germline V gene. The V segment lost 4 bases and the J segment 6 bases; nucleotides outside the gene matches: 9. The CDR3 is 14 amino acids. CDR3 protein: CASSPDRVPAEQYF. The CDR3, as DNA: TGCGCCAGCAGCCCAGACAGGGTACCTGCCGAGCAGTACTTC.

The chain combines TRBV5-4 with TRBJ1-3; no clear D gene. Germline V CDR1 and CDR2: SGHNT, YYREEE (reference sequence). V was shortened by 4 bases and J by 2 bases, with 10 bases between the two germline ends. The length of the CDR3 is 14 residues. CDR3 region: CASSPNGPGNTIYF. CDR3 coding DNA: TGTGCCAGCAGCCCCAACGGCCCTGGAAACACCATATATTTT. Drawing the rest from reference TRBV5-4 and TRBJ1-3, the complete variable domain is ETGVTQSPTHLIKTRGQQVTLRCSSQSGHNTVSWYQQALGQGPQFIFQYYREEENGRGNFPPRFSGLQFPNYSSELNVNALELDDSALYLCASSPNGPGNTIYFGEGSWLTVV.

The chain uses TRBV21-1 and TRBJ2-1; the table's D gene call, TRBD2, was not cross checked with the DNA. TRBV21-1 is a recognized pseudogene. CDR3 length: 13 amino acids. CDR3: CASSKGRGYEQFF. CDR3 sequence (DNA): TGTGCCAGCAGCAAAGGCCGGGGGTATGAGCAGTTCTTC.

The chain links TRBV19 to TRBJ2-1, with D possibly being TRBD1 (5 bases). This CDR3 spans 13 amino acids. V was shortened by 7 bases and J by 6 bases, with 13 bases between the two germline ends. Germline V gene lookup returns CDR1 LNHDA and CDR2 SQIVND (reference sequence). CDR3 residues: CASNDSPINEQFF. The CDR3 coding sequence is TGTGCCAGTAATGACAGTCCCATCAATGAGCAGTTCTTC.

The rearrangement joins TRBV4-1 to TRBJ2-1; 10 bases are a match to TRBD2. Germline loops: CDR1 MGHRA, CDR2 YSYEKL. CDR3 length: 17 amino acids. Trimming removed 0 bases from V and 5 bases from J; junction bases left unmatched: 7. CDR3 sequence: CASSQDWASGGNNEQFF. The CDR3 region has the DNA TGCGCCAGCAGCCAAGATTGGGCTAGCGGGGGTAACAATGAGCAGTTCTTC.

This rearrangement joins TRBV9 to TRBJ1-3; D not resolved. CDR3 size: 13 residues. Germline lookup yields CDR1 SGDLS and CDR2 YYNGEE. The V end lost 6 bases, the J end lost 4 bases, and 11 bases lay between the germline ends. The CDR3 loop reads CASTTSWGNTIYF. The CDR3 nucleotides are TGTGCCAGCACGACCAGCTGGGGAAACACCATATATTTT. Combining the CDR3 with reference TRBV9 and TRBJ1-3 gives the whole variable domain DSGVTQTPKHLITATGQRVTLRCSPRSGDLSVYWYQQSLDQGLQFLIQYYNGEERAKGNILERFSAQQFPDLHSELNLSSLELGDSALYFCASTTSWGNTIYFGEGSWLTVV.

V gene TRBV2 combines with J gene TRBJ1-1, with 11 bases matching TRBD1. CDR3 length: 15 residues. With V trimmed by 5 bases and J by 4 bases, 6 bases remained unmatched. CDR1 is SNHLY and CDR2 is FYNNEI in the germline V gene. In DNA form, the CDR3 reads TGTGCCAGCAGTCTGGACAGGGGGCGGCGCACTGAAGCTTTCTTT. Translation gives CASSLDRGRRTEAFF.

Of note for this clone: Other DNA sequences in this specimen translate into the identical CDR3. The chain is built from TRBV27 and TRBJ1-1; D perhaps matches TRBD1 (5 bases). This CDR3 spans 13 amino acids. Germline values: CDR1 MNHEY, CDR2 SMNVEV (reference sequence). V lost 4 bases and J lost 5, with 11 bases in between. DNA of the CDR3: TGTGCCAGCAGTTCTCAGGGTCGAACTGAAGCTTTCTTT. It encodes CASSSQGRTEAFF.

This chain uses TRBV29-1 with TRBJ1-2; maybe TRBD1 (5 bases). Trimming removed 7 bases at V and 2 bases at J, with 8 bases between. This CDR3 spans 11 amino acids. Germline-derived CDR1 and CDR2 are SQVTM and ANQGSEA. The CDR3 DNA reads TGCAGCGCAGGGTCAAACTATGGCTACACCTTC. Translation: CSAGSNYGYTF.

The chain has TRBV19 and TRBJ1-1; TRBD1 agrees at 8 bases. The CDR3 consists of 14 residues. Germline V CDR1 and CDR2: LNHDA, SQIVND (reference sequence). The ends lost 5 bases at V and 5 bases at J; junction bases unmatched: 7. CDR3 residues: CASSHQGARTEAFF. DNA of the CDR3: TGTGCCAGTAGTCACCAGGGGGCGCGGACTGAAGCTTTCTTT.

The table lists this clone with a count of one. The chain is built from TRBV7-2 and TRBJ2-1; the D call may be TRBD1 or TRBD2 (6 bases each). Per the germline V gene, CDR1 is SGHTA and CDR2 is FQGNSA. Between the trimmed V and J ends, which lost 5 bases and 5 bases, there was a span of 16 bases. The CDR3 extends over 15 amino acids. This CDR3 reads CASSTEGGPHNEQFF. In DNA, the CDR3 is TGTGCCAGCAGCACGGAGGGGGGCCCCCACAATGAGCAGTTCTTC.

V gene TRBV7-3 combines with J gene TRBJ2-1, with D hard to call. V was pared by 1 base and J by 4 bases, with 5 bases between. Germline lookup yields CDR1 SGHTA and CDR2 FQGTGA. This CDR3 has 13 residues. The CDR3 loop is CASSLNTYNEQFF. CDR3 sequence (DNA): TGTGCCAGCAGCTTAAACACGTACAATGAGCAGTTCTTC.

The chain carries TRBV4-2 and TRBJ2-5, with 8 bases fitting TRBD1. There are 14 residues in the CDR3. CDR1 LGHNA and CDR2 YNFKEQ come from the germline V gene. V gave up 2 bases and J gave up 5 bases; unmatched junction bases: 4. CDR3 sequence (DNA): TGTGCCAGCAGCCAACAGGACAGGGAGGAGACCCAGTACTTC. Its translation is CASSQQDREETQYF.

There are a few counts of this clone. The chain is built from TRBV5-1 and TRBJ2-5; D gene ambiguous. V lost 0 bases and J 5 bases, leaving 5 bases between the germline ends. The CDR3 consists of 12 residues. CDR1 SGHRS and CDR2 YFSETQ come from the germline V gene. The DNA of the CDR3 is TGCGCCAGCAGCTTGGGTTTCGAGACCCAGTACTTC. Translated: CASSLGFETQYF.

This chain connects TRBV4-1 to TRBJ2-7; the D is unclear. The CDR3 runs 16 residues. Germline-derived CDR1 and CDR2 are MGHRA and YSYEKL. The V end lost 0 bases, the J end lost 1 base, and 13 bases lay between the germline ends. The CDR3 DNA is TGCGCCAGCAGCCAAGAAGGGTTTTCAGATTCCTACGAGCAGTACTTC. It is translated as CASSQEGFSDSYEQYF.

The V call is TRBV7-2, the J call TRBJ2-4; no definite D call. Trimming cost V 4 bases and J 5 bases, with 9 bases left between them. Germline-derived CDR1 and CDR2 are SGHTA and FQGNSA. This CDR3 contains 13 residues. DNA of the CDR3: TGTGCCAGCAGCTCCCGAATGGAAAACATTCAGTACTTC. The encoded protein is CASSSRMENIQYF.